These 2 T cell receptor beta chains came from one sample sequenced in a study of blood T cell repertoires in COVID-19. Sequencing used immunoSEQ multiplex PCR; TCRdb keeps in-frame clones, though not all of them. The sample has roughly 25,000 clones; about 72% are singletons. The specimen sequenced was peripheral blood. These TCRs come from a woman at least 80 years old with acute or convalescent COVID-19.

The V and J genes are TRBV7-3 and TRBJ2-1; D may be TRBD2 (6 bases). Germline V gene sequence: CDR1 SGHTA, CDR2 FQGTGA. Deletions cut 0 bases from V and 2 bases from J, with 8 bases between. The CDR3 is 15 amino acids. The chain's CDR3 is CASSLTRGPYNEQFF. In nucleotides, the CDR3 is TGTGCCAGCAGCTTAACGCGGGGCCCCTACAATGAGCAGTTCTTC. The whole variable domain, remainder taken from reference TRBV7-3 and TRBJ2-1, is GAGVSQTPSNKVTEKGKYVELRCDPISGHTALYWYRQSLGQGPEFLIYFQGTGAADDSGLPNDRFFAVRPEGSVSTLKIQRTERGDSAVYLCASSLTRGPYNEQFFGPGTRLTVL.

J is TRBJ2-7 and V is TRBV5-1, with 11 bases matching TRBD1. CDR1 is SGHRS and CDR2 is YFSETQ in the germline V gene. V gave up 4 bases and J gave up 0 bases; unmatched junction bases: 3. The CDR3 has 15 amino acids. DNA of the CDR3: TGCGCCAGCAGCATCGGGACAGGGGGCTCCTACGAGCAGTACTTC. The encoded protein is CASSIGTGGSYEQYF.